Listed below are T cell receptor beta chains from one sample, sequenced in a study of blood T cell repertoires in COVID-19. Only in-frame clones appear in the TCRdb table, and some are missing; sequencing was by immunoSEQ multiplex PCR. The repertoire has 35,000 to 55,000 clones, around 89% of them found once; the top ten carry roughly 3.7%. The specimen sequenced was peripheral blood. Receptors originate from a human donor in a cohort sampled during active COVID-19. CDR3s include the opening cysteine and the closing phenylalanine or tryptophan. A D gene is named only where the DNA matches it firmly. A row's size may be missing; if present it is once, few, many or a size class.

DNA,CDR3,D,size,J,V
TGTGCCAGCAGTTACTCCGGCCAGGGTAATCAGCCCCAGCATTTT,CASSYSGQGNQPQHF,NA,NA,TRBJ1-5,TRBV6-5
TGCGCCAGCAGCTCCGGGACAGGGTGGGACTATGGCTACACCTTC,CASSSGTGWDYGYTF,TRBD1,NA,TRBJ1-2,TRBV5-1
TGTGCCAGCAGCAATAGCGGGGTGAGCACAGATACGCAGTATTTT,CASSNSGVSTDTQYF,TRBD2,NA,TRBJ2-3,TRBV4-2
TGTGCCACTACCGGTCTCCAAGAGACCCAGTACTTC,CATTGLQETQYF,NA,NA,TRBJ2-5,TRBV2
TGTGCCAGCAGCGTAGTTCCGGGGGATCTCTACGAGCAGTACTTC,CASSVVPGDLYEQYF,NA,NA,TRBJ2-7,TRBV9
TGTGCCAGCAGTTCGGGGACAGGGGGCTTCGAGCAGTACTTC,CASSSGTGGFEQYF,TRBD1,NA,TRBJ2-7,TRBV6-5
TGCGCCAGCACTCCGGGACAGAGCTACAATGAGCAGTTCTTC,CASTPGQSYNEQFF,TRBD1,once,TRBJ2-1,TRBV5-1
TGTGCCAGCTCACCGGGACAGGGAAAAGAGACCCAGTACTTC,CASSPGQGKETQYF,TRBD1,NA,TRBJ2-5,TRBV18
TGTGCCAGCAGTGACTCCCACAGCTACGAGCAGTACTTC,CASSDSHSYEQYF,NA,NA,TRBJ2-7,TRBV25-1
TGTGCCAGCAGCTTGGTAAGGGAGCAGATGACCAAAAACATTCAGTACTTC,CASSLVREQMTKNIQYF,NA,NA,TRBJ2-4,TRBV5-5
TGTGCCAGCAGTTTTAGGGGCAATAATTCACCCCTCCACTTT,CASSFRGNNSPLHF,NA,NA,TRBJ1-6,TRBV28
TGTGCCAGCAGTCCAGGGGGAGAAGCTTTCTTT,CASSPGGEAFF,TRBD1,NA,TRBJ1-1,TRBV12-3/TRBV12-4
TGCGCCAGCAGTGAGGTCCAGGGGCGCTCACCCCTCCACTTT,CASSEVQGRSPLHF,NA,NA,TRBJ1-6,TRBV10-1
TGTGCCAGCAGTGCAGGGAACACCGGGGAGCTGTTTTTT,CASSAGNTGELFF,NA,few,TRBJ2-2,TRBV6-4
TGCGCCAGCAGCTTTCTTCGAGGGACAGGGACTGAAGCTTTCTTT,CASSFLRGTGTEAFF,TRBD1,NA,TRBJ1-1,TRBV5-1
TGTGCCAGCAGCATAATAGGCGGGACTAGACGAATTAGGGAGACCCAGTACTTC,CASSIIGGTRRIRETQYF,TRBD2,once,TRBJ2-5,TRBV7-2
TGTGCCAGTAGTATTGCGGGGGGACTGACCACCAGCTCCTACAATGAGCAGTTCTTC,CASSIAGGLTTSSYNEQFF,TRBD2,NA,TRBJ2-1,TRBV19